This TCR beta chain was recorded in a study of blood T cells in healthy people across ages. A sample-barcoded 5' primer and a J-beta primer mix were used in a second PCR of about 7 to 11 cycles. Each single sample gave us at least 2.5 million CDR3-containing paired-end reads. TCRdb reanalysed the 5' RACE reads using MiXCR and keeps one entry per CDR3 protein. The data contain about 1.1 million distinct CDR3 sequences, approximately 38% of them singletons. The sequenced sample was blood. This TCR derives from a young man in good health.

CDR3: CAWGTDTEAFF. The DNA of the CDR3 is TGTGCCTGGGGGACAGACACTGAAGCTTTCTTT. J is TRBJ1-1 and V is TRBV30, with 7 bases fitting TRBD1. With 5 bases clipped from V and 3 bases from J, the junction kept 0 bases outside the gene matches. Germline V gives CDR1 GTSNPN, CDR2 SVGIG (reference sequence). The CDR3 extends over 11 amino acids.